One and the same sample provided the 17 T cell receptor beta chains below, sequenced in a study of shared clonotypes between healthy human individuals. Here immunoSEQ multiplex PCR was the method, and the copy in TCRdb shows in-frame clones only, minus some. This table holds roughly 2.4 million clones, approximately 95% found once. Source material: naive CD4+ T cells sorted from blood. Specified subset: CD45RA+ positively selected. The receptors originated from a man aged 18 to 29 in good health.

The chain employs TRBV30 and TRBJ1-3, with a possible D match to TRBD1 (5 bases). Germline CDR1 reads GTSNPN; CDR2 reads SVGIG (reference sequence). The CDR3 sequence is 16 residues long. V lost 2 bases to trimming and J lost 0 bases, with 14 bases between them. CDR3: CAWSILGHYSGNTIYF. Written as DNA, the CDR3 is TGTGCCTGGAGTATACTAGGACATTACTCTGGAAACACCATATATTTT.

The rearrangement joins TRBV4-1 to TRBJ2-1, with 7 bases lining up with TRBD2. Germline lookup yields CDR1 MGHRA and CDR2 YSYEKL. This CDR3 spans 16 amino acids. V lost 0 bases to trimming and J lost 5 bases; unmatched junction nucleotides: 7. CDR3 nucleotide sequence: TGCGCCAGCAGCCAAGATTGGACTAGTCTTAACAATGAGCAGTTCTTC. Protein sequence: CASSQDWTSLNNEQFF.

The V call is TRBV5-4, the J call TRBJ2-7; D may be TRBD2 (6 bases). There are 15 residues in the CDR3. Trimming stripped 0 bases from V and 2 bases from J, with 12 bases between. Germline values: CDR1 SGHNT, CDR2 YYREEE (reference sequence). CDR3 region: CASSLAGGAPYEQYF. The CDR3 coding sequence is TGTGCCAGCAGCTTGGCCGGCGGGGCCCCCTACGAGCAGTACTTC.

This chain links TRBV27 with TRBJ2-1; 8 nucleotides line up with TRBD1. The CDR3 spans 16 residues. Unmatched junction bases numbered 12, after V lost 2 bases and J lost 9 bases. CDR1 and CDR2 from the germline V gene are MNHEY and SMNVEV (reference sequence). The CDR3 sequence: CASSLERTGYSGEQFF. The CDR3 nucleotides are TGTGCCAGCAGTTTAGAAAGGACAGGGTATTCCGGTGAGCAGTTCTTC.

For this clone: The germline gene is not matched at one end of the junction; a read error may be the cause. The gene calls are TRBV5-1 and TRBJ1-5; D call uncertain. This CDR3 comprises 14 residues. Germline V gene data show CDR1 as SGHRS and CDR2 as YFSETQ. CDR3 protein: CASSPDRPDGPQHF. In nucleotides, the CDR3 is TGCGCCAGCAGTCCGGACCGGCCAGATGGGCCCCAACATTTT.

This clone was found a few times. The chain links TRBV19 to TRBJ1-5, with a tentative D call TRBD1 (6 bases). Trimming took off 2 bases at V and 3 bases at J, with 11 bases between the two ends. This CDR3 spans 15 amino acids. Germline V lookup: CDR1 LNHDA, CDR2 SQIVND (reference sequence). The CDR3 spells CASSIYGQYNQPQHF. The CDR3 DNA reads as TGTGCCAGTAGTATATACGGACAGTACAATCAGCCCCAGCATTTT.

The chain employs TRBV7-8 and TRBJ1-1, with D possibly being TRBD1 (6 bases). This CDR3 spans 14 amino acids. The V gene lost 5 bases and the J gene lost 3 bases, with 13 bases spanning the gap. Germline V CDR1 and CDR2: SGHVS, FQNEAQ. DNA of the CDR3: TGTGCCAGCAGCCGGAATACAGGGTACACTGAAGCTTTCTTT. Translated, it gives CASSRNTGYTEAFF.

Concerning this clone: Other DNA sequences in the sample encode the same CDR3. The chain is built from TRBV6-5 and TRBJ2-1, with TRBD2 matching over 8 bases. Germline values: CDR1 MNHEY, CDR2 SVGAGI. V was clipped by 0 bases and J by 7 bases; unmatched bases: 2. The CDR3 sequence is 14 residues long. The chain's CDR3 is CASSYSTGGNEQFF. CDR3 coding DNA: TGTGCCAGCAGTTACTCGACGGGGGGGAATGAGCAGTTCTTC.

The chain is built from TRBV27 and TRBJ2-4, with D possibly matching TRBD2 (6 bases). This CDR3 contains 13 residues. V was shortened by 4 bases and J by 8 bases, with 12 bases between the two germline ends. Germline CDR1 and CDR2: MNHEY and SMNVEV (reference sequence). The CDR3 nucleotides read TGTGCCAGCAGTTGGACGGGAGAGGACATTCAGTACTTC. Amino acids: CASSWTGEDIQYF.

This chain joins TRBV30 and TRBJ1-5; D unclear. Germline V gene sequence: CDR1 GTSNPN, CDR2 SVGIG (reference sequence). With 0 bases removed from V and 15 bases from J, the gap between germline ends came to 3 bases. This CDR3 region has 8 residues. The CDR3 spells CAWSVMHF. The CDR3 DNA is TGTGCCTGGAGTGTGATGCATTTT. Together with reference TRBV30 and TRBJ1-5, the CDR3 gives the full variable domain: SQTIHQWPATLVQPVGSPLSLECTVEGTSNPNLYWYRQAAGRGLQLLFYSVGIGQISSEVPQNLSASRPQDRQFILSSKKLLLSDSGFYLCAWSVMHFGDGTRLSIL.

The CDR3 region has the DNA TGTGCCAGCAGCTTGGGACTAGCTAGCACAGATACGCAGTATTTT. This gives the protein CASSLGLASTDTQYF. V and J are TRBV5-4 and TRBJ2-3, with 7 bases that match TRBD2. Trimming took 0 bases from V and 0 from J; bases not matched to a gene: 1. CDR1 is SGHNT and CDR2 is YYREEE in the germline V gene (reference sequence). This CDR3 contains 15 residues.

The J gene is TRBJ1-6, the V gene TRBV5-8, with 10 bases matching TRBD1. The V gene end was trimmed by 7 bases and the J gene end by 11 bases; junction bases not matched to a gene: 9. This CDR3 has 14 amino acids. Germline CDR1 reads SGHTS; CDR2 reads YDEGEE. CDR3 sequence reads: CASPPEDRGAPLHF. The CDR3 DNA sequence: TGTGCCAGCCCGCCCGAGGACAGGGGGGCACCCCTCCACTTT.

The genes are TRBV5-4 and TRBJ1-2; D uncertain. The CDR3 runs 13 residues. V was clipped by 2 bases and J by 0 bases, with 5 bases between them. Germline V gene sequence: CDR1 SGHNT, CDR2 YYREEE (reference sequence). The DNA for the CDR3 is TGTGCCAGCAGCTTACTAGCTAACTATGGCTACACCTTC. Protein sequence: CASSLLANYGYTF.

This chain links TRBV5-6 with TRBJ2-7; 10 positions agree with TRBD1. V was pared by 4 bases and J by 2 bases, with 3 bases of the junction left unmatched. Germline V gene lookup returns CDR1 SGHDT and CDR2 YYEEEE. The CDR3 totals 14 residues. CDR3 coding DNA: TGTGCCAGCAGCGTCGGACAGGGGGCCTACGAGCAGTACTTC. Protein sequence: CASSVGQGAYEQYF.

This clone was seen a single time. V gene TRBV27 combines with J gene TRBJ1-5; TRBD1 matches at 10 bases. CDR1 and CDR2 from the germline V gene are MNHEY and SMNVEV (reference sequence). The CDR3 totals 14 residues. Germline trimming cut 3 bases from V and 6 bases from J; bases unmatched to any gene: 2. The DNA for the CDR3 is TGTGCCAGCAGTTTGGACAGGGGGTCTCAGCCCCAGCATTTT. Amino acid sequence: CASSLDRGSQPQHF.

As regards this clone: The same CDR3 also results from other DNA sequences found in this sample. V gene TRBV6-5 combines with J gene TRBJ1-1; D possibly corresponds to TRBD1 (5 bases). CDR3 length: 13 residues. Per the germline V gene, CDR1 is MNHEY and CDR2 is SVGAGI. V was clipped by 2 bases and J by 3 bases, with 7 bases between them. CDR3 sequence: CASSYEGYTEAFF. CDR3 in DNA: TGTGCCAGCAGTTACGAGGGGTACACTGAAGCTTTCTTT.

V and J are TRBV5-4 and TRBJ2-5; TRBD1 is a possible D gene (11 bases). The CDR3 runs 19 residues. V gave up 4 bases and J gave up 2 bases, with 27 bases separating them. CDR1 SGHNT and CDR2 YYREEE come from the germline V gene (reference sequence). CDR3 region: CASSQDRGLAGDGQETQYF. In nucleotides, the CDR3 is TGTGCCAGCAGCCAGGACAGGGGGCTAGCGGGAGATGGGCAAGAGACCCAGTACTTC.